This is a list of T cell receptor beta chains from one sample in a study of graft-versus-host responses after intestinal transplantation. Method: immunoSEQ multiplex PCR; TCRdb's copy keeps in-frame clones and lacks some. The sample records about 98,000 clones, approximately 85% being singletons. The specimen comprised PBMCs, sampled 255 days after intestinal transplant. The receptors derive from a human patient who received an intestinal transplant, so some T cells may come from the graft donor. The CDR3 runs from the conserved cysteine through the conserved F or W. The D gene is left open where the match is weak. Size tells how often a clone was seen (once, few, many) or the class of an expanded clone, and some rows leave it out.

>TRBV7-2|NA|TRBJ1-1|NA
TGTGCCAGCAGCTTAGGATCGACCCTGAACACTGAAGCTTTCTTT
CASSLGSTLNTEAFF
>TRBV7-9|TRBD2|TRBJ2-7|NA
TGTGCCAGCAGCCCGACCCCGACTAGCGTAACCTACGAGCAGTACTTC
CASSPTPTSVTYEQYF
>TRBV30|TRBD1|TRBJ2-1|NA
TGTGCCTGGAGTGCCGGGACAGGGGCTCCCTACTCCTACAATGAGCAGTTCTTC
CAWSAGTGAPYSYNEQFF
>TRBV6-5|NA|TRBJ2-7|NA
TGTGCCAGCAGTTACGGTCAGGGACCCTACGAGCAGTACTTC
CASSYGQGPYEQYF
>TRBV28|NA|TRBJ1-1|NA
TGTGCCAGCAGTTTCCGTGACACTGAAGCTTTCTTT
CASSFRDTEAFF
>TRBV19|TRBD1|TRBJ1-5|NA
TGTGCCAGTAGTAAGACAGGGGAAGTAGAGGTTCAGCCCCAGCATTTT
CASSKTGEVEVQPQHF
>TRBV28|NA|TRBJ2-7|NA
TGTGCCAGCAGTTTTAGGGGGGGGCCCCGGGAGCAGTACTTC
CASSFRGGPREQYF
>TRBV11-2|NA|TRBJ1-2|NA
TGTGCCAGCAGCTTCGGGACTTCGACTGGCTACACCTTC
CASSFGTSTGYTF
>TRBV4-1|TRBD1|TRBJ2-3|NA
TGCGCCAGCAGTGGACGGACAGGGGCCACAGATACGCAGTATTTT
CASSGRTGATDTQYF
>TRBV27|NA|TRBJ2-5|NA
TGTGCCAGCAGTTTAATGTCCGGGACCCCAGTAAAGACCCAGTACTTC
CASSLMSGTPVKTQYF
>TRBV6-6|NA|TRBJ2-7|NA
TGTGCCAGCAGTTACGGGCCTCACTACGAGCAGTACTTC
CASSYGPHYEQYF
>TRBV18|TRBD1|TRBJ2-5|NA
TGTGCCAGCTCACCGATCAGGGGGCGAGAAGAGACCCAGTACTTC
CASSPIRGREETQYF
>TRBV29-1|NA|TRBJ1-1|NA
TGCAGCGTTGGGGACGGGAGGAACACTGAAGCTTTCTTT
CSVGDGRNTEAFF
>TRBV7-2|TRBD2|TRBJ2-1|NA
TGTGCCAGCAGCTCCCAGACCCTAGCGGGGGGCTCGAAAGAGCAGTTCTTC
CASSSQTLAGGSKEQFF
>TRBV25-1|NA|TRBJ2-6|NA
TGTGCCAGCAGCCTCTCTGGGGCCAACGTCCTGACTTTC
CASSLSGANVLTF
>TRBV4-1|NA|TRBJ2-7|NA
TGCGCCAGCAGCCAAGATCTAGGGGAGAGCTCCTACGAGCAGTACTTC
CASSQDLGESSYEQYF
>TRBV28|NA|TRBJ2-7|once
TGTGCCAGCATACACGAGCAGTACTTC
CASIHEQYF
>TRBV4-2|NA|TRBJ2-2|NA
TGTGCCAGCACCAATGGAGGGTCCGGCCTGAACACCGGGGAGCTGTTTTTT
CASTNGGSGLNTGELFF
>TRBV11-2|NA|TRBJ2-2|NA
TGTGCCAGCAGCCGTTTCGGGGGGAACACCGGGGAGCTGTTTTTT
CASSRFGGNTGELFF
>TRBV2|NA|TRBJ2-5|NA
TGTGCCAGCTCCCGGAACCAAGAGACCCAGTACTTC
CASSRNQETQYF
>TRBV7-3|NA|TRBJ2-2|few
TGTGCCAGCAGCTTAAGCAGGAACACCGGGGAGCTGTTTTTT
CASSLSRNTGELFF
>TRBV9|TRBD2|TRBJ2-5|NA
TGTGCCAGCAGCGTCCAGACTACTAGCGGGGGGGCCTCCCACCAAGAGACCCAGTACTTC
CASSVQTTSGGASHQETQYF
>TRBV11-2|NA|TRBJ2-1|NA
TGTGCCAGCAGGTCCGCCTATATTCACAATGAGCAGTTCTTC
CASRSAYIHNEQFF
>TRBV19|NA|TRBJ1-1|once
TGTGCCAGTAGTATAAGGGGGGCGCTGAACACTGAAGCTTTCTTT
CASSIRGALNTEAFF
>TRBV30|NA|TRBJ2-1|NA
TGTGCCTGGAGCACGGGGCCCCACTACAATGAGCAGTTCTTC
CAWSTGPHYNEQFF
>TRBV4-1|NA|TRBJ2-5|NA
TGCGCCAGCAGCCAAGAGAGGGGTCTAGGGGAGACCCAGTACTTC
CASSQERGLGETQYF
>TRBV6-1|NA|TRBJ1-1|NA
TGTGCCAGCAGTGAACAGCACACTGAAGCTTTCTTT
CASSEQHTEAFF
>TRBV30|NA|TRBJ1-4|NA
TGTGCCTGGAACCGCCCAGCCGGACTGTTTTTT
CAWNRPAGLFF
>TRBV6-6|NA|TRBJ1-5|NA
TGTGCCAGCAGTACCGACAACCTTCGGAAGCCCCAGCATTTT
CASSTDNLRKPQHF
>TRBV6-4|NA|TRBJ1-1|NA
TGTGCCAGCAGTCGACAACTGAACACTGAAGCTTTCTTT
CASSRQLNTEAFF
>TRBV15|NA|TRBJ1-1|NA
TGTGCCACCAGCAGAGAGGGGTTGAACACTGAAGCTTTCTTT
CATSREGLNTEAFF
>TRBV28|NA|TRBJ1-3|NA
TGTGCCAGCAGTGACATGGCGACAGGAAACACCATATATTTT
CASSDMATGNTIYF
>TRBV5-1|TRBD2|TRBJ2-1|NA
TGCGCCAGCAGCCGGACTAGCGGGGGCCATCGTCTCCTCAATGAGCAGTTCTTC
CASSRTSGGHRLLNEQFF
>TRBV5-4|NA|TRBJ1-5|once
TGTGCCAGCAGCTCAAGGGGGAGCAATCAGCCCCAGCATTTT
CASSSRGSNQPQHF
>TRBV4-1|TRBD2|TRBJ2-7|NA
TGCGCCAGCAGCCAAGATGCGATAGCGGGACCCGAGCAGTACTTC
CASSQDAIAGPEQYF
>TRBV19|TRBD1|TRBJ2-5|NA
TGTGCCAGTAGTATCGGGACAGGGGAAGAGACCCAGTACTTC
CASSIGTGEETQYF
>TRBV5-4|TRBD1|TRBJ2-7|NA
TGTGCCAGCAGCGTCACAGGGGCGAGCTACGAGCAGTACTTC
CASSVTGASYEQYF
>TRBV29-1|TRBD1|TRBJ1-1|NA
TGCAGCGTTGAAAGGCAGGGGGTGCGGAACACTGAAGCTTTCTTT
CSVERQGVRNTEAFF
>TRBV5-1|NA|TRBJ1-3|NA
TGCGCCAGCAGCTCACAGGGAATAAATGGAAACACCATATATTTT
CASSSQGINGNTIYF
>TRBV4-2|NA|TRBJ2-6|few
TGTGCCAGCAGCCAAGATAGTACTGGGGCCAACGTCCTGACTTTC
CASSQDSTGANVLTF
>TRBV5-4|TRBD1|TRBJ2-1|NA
TGTGCCAGCAGCTATACAGGGGGCAATGAGCAGTTCTTC
CASSYTGGNEQFF
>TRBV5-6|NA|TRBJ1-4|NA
TGTGCCAGCAGTCGGTACTGGGGGGCGGATGAAAAACTGTTTTTT
CASSRYWGADEKLFF
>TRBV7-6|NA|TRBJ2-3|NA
TGTGCCAGCAGCTTAGTCAGGGGGGCTAGCACAGATACGCAGTATTTT
CASSLVRGASTDTQYF
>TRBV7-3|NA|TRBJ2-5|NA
TGTGCCAGCAGCTTTACCGGGGCGGCCAGCCAAGAGACCCAGTACTTC
CASSFTGAASQETQYF
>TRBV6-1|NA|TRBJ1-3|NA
TGTGCCTCCCAGGGCGTAAGGAGAGGAAACACCATATATTTT
CASQGVRRGNTIYF
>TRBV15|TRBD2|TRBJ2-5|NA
TGTGCCACCAGCAGATTTGGACTAGCGGGACTCCAAGAGACCCAGTACTTC
CATSRFGLAGLQETQYF
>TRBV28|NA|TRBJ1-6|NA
TGTGCCAGCAGTTGGGCAGGACAGCTTATTTCACCCCTCCACTTT
CASSWAGQLISPLHF
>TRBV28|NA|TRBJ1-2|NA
TGTGCCAGCACCTTCACCGGGGAAATATACGATGGCTACACCTTC
CASTFTGEIYDGYTF
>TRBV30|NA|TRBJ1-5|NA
TGTGCCTGGGAAGGGACGAAGGATCAGCCCCAGCATTTT
CAWEGTKDQPQHF
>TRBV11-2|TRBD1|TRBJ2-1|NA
TGTGCCAGCCCTAAGACTCCGGGACAGCCCTACAATGAGCAGTTCTTC
CASPKTPGQPYNEQFF
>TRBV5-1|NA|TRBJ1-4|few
TGCGCCAGCAGCCCGGGGGAGGGGTATGAAAAACTGTTTTTT
CASSPGEGYEKLFF
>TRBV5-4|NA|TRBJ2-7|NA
TGTGCCAGCAGCCACCGGGACTCCATACCCTACGAGCAGTACTTC
CASSHRDSIPYEQYF
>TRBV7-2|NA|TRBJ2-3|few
TGTGCCAGCAGCTTTACCAGTAGAGATACGCAGTATTTT
CASSFTSRDTQYF
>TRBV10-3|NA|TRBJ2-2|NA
TGTGCCATCAGTGACGGGGGAAGGGACACCGGGGAGCTGTTTTTT
CAISDGGRDTGELFF
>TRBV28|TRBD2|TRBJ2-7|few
TGTGCCAGCAGTTTTCCGGGAGGGTCCTACGAGCAGTACTTC
CASSFPGGSYEQYF
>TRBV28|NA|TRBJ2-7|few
TGTGCCAGCAGAGGCAATTCCTACGAGCAGTACTTC
CASRGNSYEQYF
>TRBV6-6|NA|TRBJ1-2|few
TGTGCCAGCAGTTACTCTCTTTCCCCTCCCTTCTATGGCTACACCTTC
CASSYSLSPPFYGYTF
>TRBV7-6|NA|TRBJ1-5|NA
TGTGCCAGCAGCTCCCTCAATCAGCCCCAGCATTTT
CASSSLNQPQHF